Presented here are 21 T cell receptor beta chains from one specimen sequenced in a study of early T cells in non-severe SARS-CoV-2 infection. Each CDR3 protein is one row after TCRdb ran MiXCR on the 5' RACE reads. The sample consists of tens of thousands of distinct CDR3 sequences, about 3.9% of them appearing once. Material: whole blood. The receptors come from an adult who was a healthcare worker with PCR-confirmed SARS-CoV-2 infection or an uninfected control (not recorded which).

There are many counts of this clonotype. The J gene is TRBJ2-5, the V gene TRBV7-9; 8 bases align to TRBD2. Unmatched junction bases numbered 5, after V lost 1 base and J lost 4 bases. This CDR3 contains 15 residues. Germline lookup yields CDR1 SEHNR and CDR2 FQNEAQ (reference sequence). CDR3 bases: TGTGCCAGCAGCTTAGTGCGGGAGGCGGGAGAGACCCAGTACTTC. Its translation: CASSLVREAGETQYF.

This clonotype was found many times. The chain carries TRBV4-1 and TRBJ2-7; TRBD1 matches at 12 bases. This CDR3 contains 16 residues. J gave up 7 bases and V 4 bases, and 11 bases lay outside the gene matches. Germline lookup yields CDR1 MGHRA and CDR2 YSYEKL. Here the CDR3 DNA reads TGCGCCAGCAGCCGAATACCGGGACAGGGGGCGGAAGAGCAGTACTTC. Protein product: CASSRIPGQGAEEQYF.

This clonotype was seen repeatedly, ten times or more. The V call is TRBV5-5, the J call TRBJ2-3; 12 bases line up with TRBD1. Unmatched junction bases numbered 5, after V lost 4 bases and J lost 2 bases. Germline lookup yields CDR1 SGHKS and CDR2 YYEKEE (reference sequence). This CDR3 contains 16 residues. The CDR3 region has the DNA TGTGCCAGCAGCCTGAAGGGACAGGGGGCCACAGATACGCAGTATTTT. It specifies CASSLKGQGATDTQYF.

In this sample, this clonotype turned up many times. The chain uses TRBV15 and TRBJ2-7; D may be TRBD1 (6 bases). This CDR3 spans 15 amino acids. Between the trimmed V and J ends, which lost 0 bases and 3 bases, there was a span of 12 bases. CDR1 is LNHNV and CDR2 is YYDKDF in the germline V gene (reference sequence). The CDR3: CATSRESYRDYEQYF. CDR3 DNA: TGTGCCACCAGCAGAGAGTCCTACAGGGACTACGAGCAGTACTTC.

The chain carries TRBV9 and TRBJ1-1; D ambiguous. Trimming left V 0 bases short and J 1 base short, with 4 bases between. Germline CDR1 is SGDLS and CDR2 is YYNGEE. The CDR3 runs to 13 residues. The CDR3 loop reads CASSVDGNTEAFF. CDR3 DNA sequence: TGTGCCAGCAGCGTAGACGGGAACACTGAAGCTTTCTTT.

This clonotype was seen ten or more times. V and J are TRBV7-2 and TRBJ2-5; D perhaps matches TRBD1 (5 bases). This CDR3 has 16 amino acids. The germline V and J ends were trimmed by 2 bases and 5 bases, with 18 bases remaining between them. CDR1 SGHTA and CDR2 FQGNSA come from the germline V gene. The CDR3 protein is CASSLTGAMATETQYF. CDR3 nucleotides: TGTGCCAGCAGCTTAACTGGGGCTATGGCCACCGAGACCCAGTACTTC.

This clonotype was found many times. The gene calls are TRBV7-3 and TRBJ2-1; TRBD1 matches at 7 bases. The V segment lost 5 bases and the J segment 5 bases; nucleotides outside the gene matches: 9. This CDR3 has 15 residues. Germline values: CDR1 SGHTA, CDR2 FQGTGA. DNA for the CDR3: TGTGCCAGCAGCACTACAGGACAGGTCAACAATGAGCAGTTCTTC. It translates to CASSTTGQVNNEQFF.

V usage is TRBV9 and J usage is TRBJ2-1, with D possibly being TRBD2 (5 bases). The length of the CDR3 is 15 residues. Trimming shortened V by 0 bases and J by 9 bases, and 16 bases separated the two germline ends. Germline V CDR1 and CDR2: SGDLS, YYNGEE. As DNA, the CDR3 is TGTGCCAGCAGCGTAGATTCGGGATGGGCATTTGAGCAGTTCTTC. This codes for CASSVDSGWAFEQFF. Variable domain in full (rest from reference TRBV9 and TRBJ2-1): DSGVTQTPKHLITATGQRVTLRCSPRSGDLSVYWYQQSLDQGLQFLIQYYNGEERAKGNILERFSAQQFPDLHSELNLSSLELGDSALYFCASSVDSGWAFEQFFGPGTRLTVL.

The CDR3 region is CASSSTATSGTQYF. The CDR3 DNA sequence: TGTGCCAGCAGTTCGACCGCCACTAGCGGAACGCAGTATTTT. The rearrangement links TRBV28 to TRBJ2-3; 8 bases match TRBD2. V trimming: 4 bases; J trimming: 9 bases; junction bases outside the gene matches: 9. This CDR3 is 14 amino acids long. Per germline, CDR1 MDHEN and CDR2 SYDVKM.

The rearrangement uses TRBV20-1 and TRBJ2-1; D gene uncertain. V lost 0 bases and J lost 5, with 8 bases in between. CDR1 and CDR2 (germline): DFQATT, SNEGSKA (reference sequence). This CDR3 spans 13 amino acids. The CDR3 protein is CSARDTVHNEQFF. The DNA for the CDR3 is TGCAGTGCTAGAGATACCGTACACAATGAGCAGTTCTTC.

This clonotype was detected many times. In nucleotides, the CDR3 is TGCAGCGTTTATGGACAGAGGTACGAGCAGTACTTC. Translation gives CSVYGQRYEQYF. The chain is built from TRBV29-1 and TRBJ2-7; D is possibly TRBD1 (6 bases). The CDR3 has 12 residues. Germline CDR1 and CDR2: SQVTM and ANQGSEA. Trimming took off 5 bases at V and 4 bases at J, with 12 bases between the two ends.

The chain couples TRBV7-6 to TRBJ2-3; TRBD1 might be the D (5 bases). V shed 5 bases and J shed 0 bases, with 21 bases lying between them. Germline loops: CDR1 SGHVS, CDR2 FNYEAQ. The CDR3 totals 18 residues. The CDR3 region is CASSRPNTTEHSTDTQYF. CDR3 DNA: TGTGCCAGCAGCCGCCCCAACACGACAGAGCACAGCACAGATACGCAGTATTTT.

There are many counts of this clonotype. The V and J genes are TRBV18 and TRBJ2-2; 14 bases are a match to TRBD2. The V gene's germline CDR1 is KGHSH and CDR2 LQKENI. V trimming: 6 bases; J trimming: 0 bases; junction bases outside the gene matches: 3. The CDR3 sequence is 17 residues long. The CDR3 region is CASSPGLAGANTGELFF. CDR3 DNA sequence: TGTGCCAGCTCGCCGGGACTAGCGGGGGCGAACACCGGGGAGCTGTTTTTT. Full variable domain (remainder filled in from reference TRBV18 and TRBJ2-2): NAGVMQNPRHLVRRRGQEARLRCSPMKGHSHVYWYRQLPEEGLKFMVYLQKENIIDESGMPKERFSAEFPKEGPSILRIQQVVRGDSAAYFCASSPGLAGANTGELFFGEGSRLTVL.

The chain couples TRBV12-3 or TRBV12-4 to TRBJ1-6; D is undetermined. Trimming removed 3 bases from V and 7 bases from J, with 4 bases in between. This CDR3 is 12 amino acids long. This chain's CDR3 is CASSLGNSPLHF. In DNA form, the CDR3 reads TGTGCCAGCAGTTTGGGCAATTCACCCCTCCACTTT.

Many counts were recorded for this clonotype. The chain employs TRBV9 and TRBJ2-5; 7 bases fit TRBD1. The CDR3 has 12 amino acids. The V and J ends lost 7 bases and 7 bases, in that order; junction bases with no gene match: 7. Germline-derived CDR1 and CDR2 are SGDLS and YYNGEE. The CDR3 here is CASSGQMGTQYF. CDR3 nucleotides: TGTGCCAGCTCGGGACAGATGGGGACCCAGTACTTC.

This clonotype was recorded at least ten times. CDR3 coding DNA: TGTGCCAGCACCCCTTGCGTGCTCGGCGTGGCGGGAAGCTACAATGAGCAGTTCTTC. Translating gives CASTPCVLGVAGSYNEQFF. The genes are TRBV21-1 and TRBJ2-1; no check of the table's D call, TRBD2, against the DNA was made. TRBV21-1 is a pseudogene. This CDR3 has 19 residues.

This clonotype was recorded at least ten times. The chain employs TRBV6-2 or TRBV6-3 and TRBJ2-2; TRBD2 aligns across 8 bases. The CDR3 sequence is 18 residues long. Germline V lookup: CDR1 MNHEY, CDR2 SVGEGT. The V and J ends lost 7 bases and 5 bases, in that order; junction bases with no gene match: 18. CDR3 loop: CASNRPGRSGSGTGELFF. The CDR3 DNA reads TGTGCCAGCAACCGCCCGGGGAGGAGCGGGAGTGGTACCGGGGAGCTGTTTTTT.

This clonotype showed up many times. This chain joins TRBV3-1 and TRBJ2-1; 10 bases fit TRBD2. This CDR3 has 15 residues. The trim removed 4 bases at V and 6 bases at J, leaving 6 bases unmatched. The germline V gene encodes CDR1 LGHDT and CDR2 YNNKEL (reference sequence). CDR3 loop: CASSLLAGRINEQFF. The CDR3, as DNA: TGTGCCAGCAGCCTACTAGCGGGAAGAATCAATGAGCAGTTCTTC.

In this sample, this clonotype turned up many times. The chain carries TRBV30 and TRBJ1-5; D ambiguous. The CDR3 is 13 amino acids. Trimming stripped 3 bases from V and 0 bases from J, with 6 bases between. Germline V CDR1 and CDR2: GTSNPN, SVGIG (reference sequence). CDR3 nucleotides: TGTGCCTGGAGCCAGGATAGCAATCAGCCCCAGCATTTT. This translates into CAWSQDSNQPQHF. Complete variable domain (other parts from reference TRBV30 and TRBJ1-5): SQTIHQWPATLVQPVGSPLSLECTVEGTSNPNLYWYRQAAGRGLQLLFYSVGIGQISSEVPQNLSASRPQDRQFILSSKKLLLSDSGFYLCAWSQDSNQPQHFGDGTRLSIL.

The table lists this clonotype with many counts. The chain recombines TRBV11-1 with TRBJ2-2, with 10 bases matching TRBD1. This CDR3 comprises 16 residues. Germline trimming cut 4 bases from V and 4 bases from J; bases unmatched to any gene: 6. Germline CDR1 and CDR2: SGHAT and FQDESV (reference sequence). The CDR3 DNA follows: TGTGCCAGCAGCTCCCGGGACAGGGGATCCACCGGGGAGCTGTTTTTT. It specifies CASSSRDRGSTGELFF.

The table lists this clonotype with many counts. The chain recombines TRBV14 with TRBJ2-6; the D is unclear. The CDR3 is made up of 14 amino acids. The V gene's germline CDR1 is SGHDN and CDR2 FVKESK. Deletions cut 3 bases from V and 1 base from J, with 4 bases between. The CDR3 is CASSHKSGANVLTF. CDR3 coding DNA: TGTGCCAGCAGCCACAAATCTGGGGCCAACGTCCTGACTTTC.